This T cell receptor (beta chain) was recorded in a study of neoadjuvant anti-PD-1 for oral cavity cancer. After removal of 10 bases from V and 6 bases from J, the junction contained 8 bases not matched to a gene. The CDR3 is 12 amino acids. Germline V CDR1 and CDR2: WNHNN, SYGVQD (reference sequence). Six replicates per PBMC sample, mostly from roughly 500 ng of genomic DNA. The data were produced by immunoSEQ multiplex PCR, yet TCRdb's version contains in-frame clones alone and is incomplete. Found here are over 12,000 clones, 71% of them singletons; the top ten hold 3% to 3.5%. Here the sequenced sample was PBMCs, taken before nivolumab (anti-PD-1) treatment. The chain is built from TRBV10-1 and TRBJ2-7; 8 bases are shared with TRBD2. The TCR comes from a person between 35 and 79 years old with oral cavity squamous cell carcinoma. This CDR3 reads CATSTGGREQYF. The CDR3 coding sequence is TGCGCCACCTCGACGGGGGGGCGCGAGCAGTACTTC.